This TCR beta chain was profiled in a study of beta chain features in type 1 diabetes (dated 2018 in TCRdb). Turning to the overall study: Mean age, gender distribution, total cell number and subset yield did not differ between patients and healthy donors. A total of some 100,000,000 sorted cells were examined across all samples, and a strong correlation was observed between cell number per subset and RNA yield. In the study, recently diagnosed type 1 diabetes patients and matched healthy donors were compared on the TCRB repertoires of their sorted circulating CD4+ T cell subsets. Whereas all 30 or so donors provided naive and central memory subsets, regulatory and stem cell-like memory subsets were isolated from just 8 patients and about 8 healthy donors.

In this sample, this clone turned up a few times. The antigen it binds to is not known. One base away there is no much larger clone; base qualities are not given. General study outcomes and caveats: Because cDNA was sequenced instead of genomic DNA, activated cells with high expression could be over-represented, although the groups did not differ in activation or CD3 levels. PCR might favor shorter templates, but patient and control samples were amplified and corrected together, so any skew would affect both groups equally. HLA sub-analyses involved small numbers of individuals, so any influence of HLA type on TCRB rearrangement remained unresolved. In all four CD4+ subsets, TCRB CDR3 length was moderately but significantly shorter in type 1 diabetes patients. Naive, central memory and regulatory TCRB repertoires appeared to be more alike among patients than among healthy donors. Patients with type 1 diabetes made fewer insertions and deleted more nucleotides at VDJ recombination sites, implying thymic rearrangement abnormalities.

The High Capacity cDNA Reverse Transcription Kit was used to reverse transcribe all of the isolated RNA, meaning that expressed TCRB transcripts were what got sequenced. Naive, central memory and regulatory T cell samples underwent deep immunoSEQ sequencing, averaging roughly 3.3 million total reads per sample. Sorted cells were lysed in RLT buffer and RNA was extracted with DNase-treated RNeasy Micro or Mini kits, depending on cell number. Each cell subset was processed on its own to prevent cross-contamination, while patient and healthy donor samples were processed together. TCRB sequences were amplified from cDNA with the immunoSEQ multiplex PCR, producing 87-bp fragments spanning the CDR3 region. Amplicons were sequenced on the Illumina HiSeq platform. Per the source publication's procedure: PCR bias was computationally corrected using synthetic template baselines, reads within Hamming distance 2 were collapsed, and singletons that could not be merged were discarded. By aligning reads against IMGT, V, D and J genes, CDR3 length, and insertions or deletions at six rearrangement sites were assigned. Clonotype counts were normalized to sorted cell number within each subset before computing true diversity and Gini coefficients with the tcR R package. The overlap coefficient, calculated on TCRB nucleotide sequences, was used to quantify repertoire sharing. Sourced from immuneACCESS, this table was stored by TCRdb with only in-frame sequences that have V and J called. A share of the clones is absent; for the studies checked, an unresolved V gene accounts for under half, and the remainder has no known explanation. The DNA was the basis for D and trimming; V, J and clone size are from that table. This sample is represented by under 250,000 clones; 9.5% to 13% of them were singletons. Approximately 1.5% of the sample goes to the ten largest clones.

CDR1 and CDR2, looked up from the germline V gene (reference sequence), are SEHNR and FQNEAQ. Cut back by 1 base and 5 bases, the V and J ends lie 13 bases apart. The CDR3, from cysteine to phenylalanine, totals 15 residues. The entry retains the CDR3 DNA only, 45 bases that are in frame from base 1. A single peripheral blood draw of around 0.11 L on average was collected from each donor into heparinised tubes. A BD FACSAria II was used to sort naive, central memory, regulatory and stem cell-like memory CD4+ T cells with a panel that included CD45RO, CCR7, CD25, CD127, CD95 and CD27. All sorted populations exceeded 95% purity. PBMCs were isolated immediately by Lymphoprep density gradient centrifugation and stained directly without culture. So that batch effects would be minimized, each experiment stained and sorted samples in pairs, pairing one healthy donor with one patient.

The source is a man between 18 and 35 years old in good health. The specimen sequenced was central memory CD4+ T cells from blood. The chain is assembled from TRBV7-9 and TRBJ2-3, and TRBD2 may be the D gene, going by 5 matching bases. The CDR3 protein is CASSLGGGRVDTQYF. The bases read TGTGCCAGCAGCTTAGGAGGAGGCCGGGTAGATACGCAGTATTTT.